This T cell receptor beta chain is drawn from a study of early T cells in non-severe SARS-CoV-2 infection. Ten or more counts support this clonotype. Antigen: not known. Whole-study results and caveats: In VDJdb matching, anti-spike CD8 responses were favored while private and CD4 specificities went missing.

This CDR3 contains 11 residues. Germline CDR1 is DFQATT and CDR2 is SNEGSKA (reference sequence). Trimming left V 5 bases short and J 4 bases short, with 7 bases between. TCRdb fed the 5' RACE reads into MiXCR, producing one record per CDR3 protein. The sample has 65,000 to 80,000 distinct CDR3 sequences, around 13% seen once; the top ten hold approximately 1.1%. The chain combines TRBV20-1 with TRBJ2-3; the D is unclear. Material for sequencing was whole blood. The source is an adult who was a healthcare worker with PCR-confirmed SARS-CoV-2 infection or an uninfected control (not recorded which). CDR3 protein: CSAYTPDTQYF. CDR3 nucleotides: TGCAGTGCTTACACCCCAGATACGCAGTATTTT.